The 16 T cell receptor beta chains below come from one sample, sequenced in a study of blood T cell repertoires in COVID-19. Some clones are missing from TCRdb's copy, which holds only in-frame ones; the method was immunoSEQ multiplex PCR. Of more than 250,000 clones listed, around nine tenths are singletons. Sequenced: PBMCs or T cells enriched from blood (not recorded which). The source of these receptors is a woman in her late teens or twenties who had recovered from COVID-19.

The chain couples TRBV14 to TRBJ2-2; TRBD2 agrees at 12 bases. V lost 4 bases to trimming and J lost 7 bases; unmatched junction nucleotides: 7. Germline CDR1 SGHDN, CDR2 FVKESK. There are 16 residues in the CDR3. CDR3 amino acids: CASSPLAGGGGGELFF. CDR3 in DNA: TGTGCCAGCAGCCCACTAGCGGGAGGTGGTGGCGGGGAGCTGTTTTTT. Based on the CDR3 plus reference TRBV14 and TRBJ2-2, the full variable domain is EAGVTQFPSHSVIEKGQTVTLRCDPISGHDNLYWYRRVMGKEIKFLLHFVKESKQDESGMPNNRFLAERTGGTYSTLKVQPAELEDSGVYFCASSPLAGGGGGELFFGEGSRLTVL.

CDR3 sequence: CAISKGTGELFGGELFF. CDR3 DNA sequence: TGTGCCATCTCGAAGGGGACAGGGGAACTTTTTGGCGGGGAGCTGTTTTTT. This chain joins TRBV10-3 and TRBJ2-2, with 10 positions matching TRBD1. V shed 8 bases, J shed 7 bases, and the junction held 16 bases outside the gene matches. The CDR3 totals 17 residues. From germline, CDR1 is ENHRY and CDR2 SYGVKD.

The chain links TRBV6-1 to TRBJ1-5; tentatively, D is TRBD1 (6 bases). Trimming shortened V by 1 base and J by 6 bases, and 13 bases separated the two germline ends. The CDR3 is 15 amino acids. Per the germline V gene, CDR1 is MNHNS and CDR2 is SASEGT. The CDR3 reads CASSEDLGGLQPQHF. DNA of the CDR3: TGTGCCAGCAGTGAAGATCTCGGGGGGCTTCAGCCCCAGCATTTT.

The J gene is TRBJ2-5, the V gene TRBV9; TRBD2 matches at 8 bases. Germline CDR1 is SGDLS and CDR2 is YYNGEE. The CDR3 is made up of 15 amino acids. V dropped 0 bases and J dropped 2; count of bases not matched to a gene: 3. The CDR3 is CASSVAPGGQETQYF. The CDR3 DNA is TGTGCCAGCAGCGTAGCTCCGGGGGGGCAAGAGACCCAGTACTTC.

The chain recombines TRBV24-1 with TRBJ2-1; a weak D match, TRBD2 (6 bases). Germline loops: CDR1 KGHDR, CDR2 SFDVKD. The V end was cut by 4 bases, the J end by 0 bases, with 12 bases between. This CDR3 spans 16 amino acids. The chain's CDR3 is CATSDPGGGSYNEQFF. The CDR3 coding sequence is TGTGCCACCAGTGACCCCGGGGGAGGCTCCTACAATGAGCAGTTCTTC.

This chain uses TRBV7-3 with TRBJ2-2; D is perhaps TRBD2 (6 bases). The germline CDR1 and CDR2 sequences are SGHTA and FQGTGA. V lost 1 base and J 5 bases, leaving 11 bases between the germline ends. The CDR3 has 15 amino acids. CDR3 protein: CASSLRGLATGELFF. The DNA of the CDR3 is TGTGCCAGCAGCTTAAGGGGTCTAGCGACCGGGGAGCTGTTTTTT.

V usage is TRBV6-6 and J usage is TRBJ1-2; no clear D. The CDR3 is 15 residues long. V was trimmed by 0 bases and J by 3 bases, leaving 11 bases between them. Germline loops: CDR1 MNHNY, CDR2 SVGAGI (reference sequence). In nucleotides, the CDR3 is TGTGCCAGCAGTTACTCCGCGGGCCCCTACTATGGCTACACCTTC. Translation gives CASSYSAGPYYGYTF.

The rearrangement uses TRBV20-1 and TRBJ2-1, with 9 nucleotides matching TRBD2. The CDR3 has 16 amino acids. V lost 3 bases to trimming and J lost 4 bases; unmatched junction nucleotides: 10. CDR1 is DFQATT, CDR2 SNEGSKA, per germline (reference sequence). CDR3 in amino acids: CSASAGGGARYNEQFF. In nucleotides, the CDR3 is TGCAGTGCTAGTGCGGGCGGGGGGGCCCGGTACAATGAGCAGTTCTTC.

In its sample, this clone was seen once. The V call is TRBV6-6, the J call TRBJ1-1; no clear D. The germline V gene has CDR1 MNHNY and CDR2 SVGAGI (reference sequence). The ends were cut back, 4 bases at V and 0 bases at J, with 9 bases in the middle. CDR3 length: 14 residues. The CDR3 loop is CASSSDLMNTEAFF. CDR3 in DNA: TGTGCCAGCAGTTCAGATTTGATGAACACTGAAGCTTTCTTT.

The genes are TRBV7-2 and TRBJ1-1, with 7 bases fitting TRBD1. The V gene end was trimmed by 1 base and the J gene end by 7 bases; junction bases not matched to a gene: 6. CDR3 size: 14 residues. CDR1 and CDR2 (germline): SGHTA, FQGNSA. Here the CDR3 reads CASSLVSGGSEAFF. For the CDR3, the DNA is TGTGCCAGCAGCTTAGTTTCAGGGGGTAGTGAAGCTTTCTTT.

The chain combines TRBV12-3 or TRBV12-4 with TRBJ1-1; D possibly corresponds to TRBD1 (6 bases). The germline V and J ends were trimmed by 7 bases and 1 base, with 10 bases remaining between them. The CDR3 consists of 13 residues. CDR3 in DNA: TGTGCCAGCACTAAGGACAGGAACACTGAAGCTTTCTTT. Its translation: CASTKDRNTEAFF.

The chain links TRBV9 to TRBJ2-3, with D possibly being TRBD2 (6 bases). The CDR3 is 15 amino acids. CDR1 and CDR2 (germline): SGDLS, YYNGEE. Trimming removed 6 bases at V and 0 bases at J, with 14 bases between. The CDR3 DNA follows: TGTGCCAGCACCCGTAACGGGGGAAGCACAGATACGCAGTATTTT. As protein: CASTRNGGSTDTQYF.

V and J are TRBV21-1 and TRBJ2-7; the table's D call, TRBD1, has no DNA check behind it. TRBV21-1 is a documented pseudogene. The CDR3 contains 12 residues. For the CDR3, the DNA is TGTGCCAGCAGCCCCGGGACACACGAGCAGTACTTC. As protein: CASSPGTHEQYF.

This clone was counted between two and nine times. The chain employs TRBV30 and TRBJ2-7, with 9 bases aligning to TRBD1. The junction had 5 bases not matched to a gene; V was cut back by 5 bases and J by 0 bases. Germline assignment: CDR1 GTSNPN and CDR2 SVGIG (reference sequence). The CDR3 sequence is 14 residues long. In nucleotides, the CDR3 is TGTGCCTGGGGTGGACAGGGGCACTCCTACGAGCAGTACTTC. It is translated as CAWGGQGHSYEQYF. The entire variable domain, with the rest obtained from reference TRBV30 and TRBJ2-7, is as follows: SQTIHQWPATLVQPVGSPLSLECTVEGTSNPNLYWYRQAAGRGLQLLFYSVGIGQISSEVPQNLSASRPQDRQFILSSKKLLLSDSGFYLCAWGGQGHSYEQYFGPGTRLTVT.

J is TRBJ1-1 and V is TRBV7-3, with D tentatively TRBD1 (5 bases). The CDR3 spans 14 residues. V was clipped by 6 bases and J by 2 bases, with 13 bases between them. Germline V lookup: CDR1 SGHTA, CDR2 FQGTGA. CDR3 amino acids: CASSSQGGNTEAFF. The CDR3 DNA reads as TGTGCCAGCAGTTCTCAGGGTGGAAACACTGAAGCTTTCTTT. The full variable domain, with the rest looked up from reference TRBV7-3 and TRBJ1-1, is GAGVSQTPSNKVTEKGKYVELRCDPISGHTALYWYRQSLGQGPEFLIYFQGTGAADDSGLPNDRFFAVRPEGSVSTLKIQRTERGDSAVYLCASSSQGGNTEAFFGQGTRLTVV.

V is TRBV10-1 and J is TRBJ2-3, with TRBD2 matching over 12 bases. J lost 4 bases, V lost 3 bases, and 2 bases had no gene match. The CDR3 spans 15 residues. CDR1 is WNHNN, CDR2 SYGVQD, per germline (reference sequence). CDR3 loop: CASSERLAGADTQYF. CDR3 bases: TGCGCCAGCAGTGAACGACTAGCGGGAGCAGATACGCAGTATTTT.